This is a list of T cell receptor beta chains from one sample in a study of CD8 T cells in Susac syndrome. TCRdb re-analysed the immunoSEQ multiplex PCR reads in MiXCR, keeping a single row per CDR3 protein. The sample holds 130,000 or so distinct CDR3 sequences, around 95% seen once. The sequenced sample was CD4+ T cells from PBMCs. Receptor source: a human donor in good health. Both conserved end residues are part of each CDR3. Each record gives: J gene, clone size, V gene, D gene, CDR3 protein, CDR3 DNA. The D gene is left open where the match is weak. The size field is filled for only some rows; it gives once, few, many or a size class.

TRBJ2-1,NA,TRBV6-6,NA,CASGSQDFNEQFF,TGTGCCAGCGGGAGTCAGGACTTCAATGAGCAGTTCTTC
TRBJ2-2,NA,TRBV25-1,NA,CASSEPHQSNTGELFF,TGTGCCAGCAGTGAACCCCACCAATCGAACACCGGGGAGCTGTTTTTT
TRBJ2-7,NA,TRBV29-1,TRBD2,CSVRPGLEGEQYF,TGCAGCGTCCGCCCGGGACTAGAAGGCGAGCAGTACTTC
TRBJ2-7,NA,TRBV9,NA,CASSPKPVTGSYEQYF,TGTGCCAGCAGCCCAAAGCCGGTAACAGGTTCCTACGAGCAGTACTTC
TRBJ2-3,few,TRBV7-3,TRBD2,CASSPRLAASTDTQYF,TGTGCCAGCAGCCCGAGACTAGCGGCTAGCACAGATACGCAGTATTTT
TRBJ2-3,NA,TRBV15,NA,CATSREWGTDTQYF,TGTGCCACCAGCAGAGAGTGGGGTACAGATACGCAGTATTTT
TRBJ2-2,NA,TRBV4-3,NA,CASSGRGIDTGELFF,TGCGCCAGCAGCGGGCGCGGGATTGACACCGGGGAGCTGTTTTTT
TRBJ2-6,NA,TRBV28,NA,CASSPSGVGANVLTF,TGTGCCAGCAGTCCTTCAGGGGTTGGGGCCAACGTCCTGACTTTC
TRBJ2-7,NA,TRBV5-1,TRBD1,CASSSGTGEYEQYF,TGCGCCAGCAGCTCAGGAACAGGGGAATACGAGCAGTACTTC
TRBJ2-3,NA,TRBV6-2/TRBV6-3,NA,CASSYSAGRNTQYF,TGTGCCAGCAGTTACTCCGCTGGAAGGAATACGCAGTATTTT
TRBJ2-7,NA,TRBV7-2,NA,CASSLEPPYEQYF,TGTGCCAGCAGCTTAGAGCCCCCCTACGAGCAGTACTTC
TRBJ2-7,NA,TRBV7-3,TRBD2,CASSSTSGTEQYF,TGTGCCAGCAGCTCGACTAGCGGGACGGAGCAGTACTTC
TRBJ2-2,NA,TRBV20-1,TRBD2,CSALRVAGRTNTGELFF,TGCAGTGCCCTAAGGGTAGCGGGAAGGACGAACACCGGGGAGCTGTTTTTT
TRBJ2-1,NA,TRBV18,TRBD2,CASSPALAGDNEQFF,TGTGCCAGCTCACCGGCACTAGCGGGAGACAATGAGCAGTTCTTC
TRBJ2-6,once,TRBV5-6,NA,CASSLDSAISGANVLTF,TGTGCCAGCAGCTTGGATTCCGCGATCTCTGGGGCCAACGTCCTGACTTTC
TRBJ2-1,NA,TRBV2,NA,CASSSGTLIYNEQFF,TGTGCCAGCTCTTCCGGGACTCTTATCTACAATGAGCAGTTCTTC
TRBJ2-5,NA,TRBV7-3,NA,CASSRRGGARETQYF,TGTGCCAGCAGCCGGAGGGGGGGCGCCCGGGAGACCCAGTACTTC